What follows are 28 T cell receptor beta chains derived from one specimen sequenced in a study of human T cells and chemical hapten exposure. Each CDR3 protein is one row after TCRdb ran MiXCR on the RACE reads. In the table there are some 80,000 distinct CDR3 sequences, 11% of which are singletons. The time point here: patch test 2, 6 weeks after DPC sensitization. The treatment: therapeutic diphenylcyclopropenone sensitization with weekly scalp DPC. Sequencing was performed on whole blood, taken in connection with sensitization to the hapten diphenylcyclopropenone (DPC). Receptors originate from a man aged 18 to 29 with alopecia areata. Some clones in this sample may be carry-over from other donors' samples.

The rearrangement uses TRBV7-9 and TRBJ2-7, with 8 bases aligning to TRBD2. This CDR3 contains 13 residues. Germline-derived CDR1 and CDR2 are SEHNR and FQNEAQ (reference sequence). V lost 4 bases and J lost 5; bases outside the gene matches: 4. The CDR3 nucleotides are TGTGCCAGCAGCTCAACTAGCGGAAACGAGCAGTACTTC. The encoded protein is CASSSTSGNEQYF.

This clonotype was found a few times. The genes are TRBV7-2 and TRBJ1-4; a weak D match, TRBD1 (5 bases). Trimming took off 7 bases at V and 8 bases at J, with 17 bases between the two ends. Per the germline V gene, CDR1 is SGHTA and CDR2 is FQGNSA. The CDR3 contains 14 residues. DNA for the CDR3: TGTGCCAGCACCCAGGGTAATCTGGGGGAAAAACTGTTTTTT. Protein sequence: CASTQGNLGEKLFF. Full variable domain (missing parts from reference TRBV7-2 and TRBJ1-4): GAGVSQSPSNKVTEKGKDVELRCDPISGHTALYWYRQSLGQGLEFLIYFQGNSAPDKSGLPSDRFSAERTGGSVSTLTIQRTQQEDSAVYLCASTQGNLGEKLFFGSGTQLSVL.

V is TRBV29-1 and J is TRBJ2-3; D unresolved. Trimming removed 4 bases from V and 2 bases from J, with 7 bases in between. Germline CDR1 is SQVTM and CDR2 is ANQGSEA. The CDR3 length is 12 residues. The CDR3 region has the DNA TGCAGCGTTGCCCAGGTCACAGATACGCAGTATTTT. Its protein product is CSVAQVTDTQYF.

This clonotype has a handful of counts. The chain is built from TRBV4-3 and TRBJ1-6; no clear D gene. V was clipped by 7 bases and J by 3 bases, with 13 bases between them. CDR1 and CDR2 (germline): LGHNA, YSLEER. This CDR3 comprises 15 residues. CDR3 nucleotide sequence: TGCGCCAGCACCCCATCGACCAGCTATAATTCACCCCTCCACTTT. As protein: CASTPSTSYNSPLHF.

A few counts support this clonotype. The V call is TRBV15, the J call TRBJ2-4; TRBD1 or TRBD2 may be the D gene (6 bases each). With 2 bases removed from V and 8 bases from J, the gap between germline ends came to 16 bases. Germline V CDR1 and CDR2: LNHNV, YYDKDF (reference sequence). The CDR3 totals 15 residues. The CDR3 nucleotides read TGTGCCACCAGCAGAAGACTAGTTCAGGGGCACATTCAGTACTTC. Its translation: CATSRRLVQGHIQYF.

The genes are TRBV2 and TRBJ1-6; D remains unclear. Germline CDR1 and CDR2: SNHLY and FYNNEI. This CDR3 contains 13 residues. Trimming stripped 6 bases from V and 7 bases from J, with 10 bases between. In nucleotides, the CDR3 is TGTGCCAGCAGCCCGGGAACGAATTCACCCCTCCACTTT. Translated, it gives CASSPGTNSPLHF.

This rearrangement joins TRBV7-9 to TRBJ1-2; D unresolved. The germline V gene has CDR1 SEHNR and CDR2 FQNEAQ (reference sequence). The CDR3 extends over 16 amino acids. V gave up 5 bases and J gave up 0 bases, with 16 bases separating them. The CDR3 protein is CASSPRGGIANYGYTF. In nucleotides, the CDR3 is TGTGCCAGCAGCCCACGAGGCGGGATAGCTAACTATGGCTACACCTTC.

This chain connects TRBV4-3 to TRBJ2-1; D uncertain. Germline CDR1 is LGHNA and CDR2 is YSLEER. The length of the CDR3 is 12 residues. Trimming shortened V by 0 bases and J by 10 bases, and 7 bases separated the two germline ends. The CDR3 is CASSQDLREQFF. The CDR3 DNA follows: TGCGCCAGCAGCCAAGATCTCAGGGAGCAGTTCTTC.

This clonotype has just a few counts. V and J are TRBV11-2 and TRBJ1-3; D is unresolved. Trimming cost V 3 bases and J 0 bases, with 9 bases left between them. This CDR3 contains 15 residues. Germline CDR1 and CDR2: SGHAT and FQNNGV. CDR3 sequence reads: CASSFAVFSGNTIYF. CDR3 nucleotide sequence: TGTGCCAGCAGCTTCGCAGTTTTCTCTGGAAACACCATATATTTT.

The chain couples TRBV7-8 to TRBJ1-5, with TRBD1 matching over 9 bases. Germline CDR1 reads SGHVS; CDR2 reads FQNEAQ. With 5 bases clipped from V and 3 bases from J, the junction kept 8 bases outside the gene matches. The CDR3 totals 16 residues. The CDR3, as DNA: TGTGCCAGCAGCCTGGACAGGGGATGGTACAATCAGCCCCAGCATTTT. It encodes CASSLDRGWYNQPQHF.

This clonotype was counted only a few times. The rearrangement joins TRBV11-2 to TRBJ2-7; 10 bases fit TRBD1. The CDR3 consists of 15 residues. CDR1 and CDR2 (germline): SGHAT, FQNNGV. V shed 1 base and J 6 bases; nucleotides not matched to a gene: 6. CDR3 DNA sequence: TGTGCCAGCAGCTTAGGAGGCGGGACAGGGGCCGAGCAGTACTTC. This gives the protein CASSLGGGTGAEQYF.

This clonotype was counted ten times or more. The genes are TRBV7-9 and TRBJ2-7; D may be TRBD2 (5 bases). The CDR3 totals 12 residues. With 5 bases removed from V and 3 bases from J, the gap between germline ends came to 8 bases. Germline V gene data show CDR1 as SEHNR and CDR2 as FQNEAQ (reference sequence). CDR3 DNA: TGTGCCAGCAGCCCGGGGAACTACGAGCAGTACTTC. It specifies CASSPGNYEQYF.

This clonotype was counted at least ten times. CDR3 sequence (DNA): TGCAGCGTTGAGATCGGGACAGGGTATAGCACAGATACGCAGTATTTT. It codes for CSVEIGTGYSTDTQYF. J is TRBJ2-3 and V is TRBV29-1; 9 nucleotides line up with TRBD1. Trimming removed 3 bases from V and 0 bases from J; junction bases left unmatched: 7. This CDR3 region has 16 residues. From germline, CDR1 is SQVTM and CDR2 ANQGSEA.

There are a few counts of this clonotype. V usage is TRBV20-1 and J usage is TRBJ2-7; 8 bases align to TRBD1. The CDR3 length is 14 residues. Germline CDR1 reads DFQATT; CDR2 reads SNEGSKA (reference sequence). With 6 bases clipped from V and 0 bases from J, the junction kept 7 bases outside the gene matches. The CDR3 region has the DNA TGCAGTGCAAAACAGGGGGTTTTCTCCTACGAGCAGTACTTC. This encodes CSAKQGVFSYEQYF.

This chain links TRBV7-2 with TRBJ2-7, with unresolved D. Germline values: CDR1 SGHTA, CDR2 FQGNSA. V was clipped by 1 base and J by 0 bases, with 10 bases between them. This CDR3 comprises 15 residues. For the CDR3, the DNA is TGTGCCAGCAGCTTAGAGGCAACCAGCTCCTACGAGCAGTACTTC. It translates to CASSLEATSSYEQYF.

This clonotype was seen more than once but under ten times. The chain is built from TRBV6-2 or TRBV6-3 and TRBJ1-2, with 7 bases identical to TRBD1. This CDR3 is 17 amino acids long. CDR1 is MNHEY, CDR2 SVGEGT, per germline. V shed 6 bases and J 3 bases; nucleotides not matched to a gene: 16. CDR3 nucleotide sequence: TGTGCCAGCAGCTCCGCCCGCCAGGGGGGGGGCGACTATGGCTACACCTTC. It is translated as CASSSARQGGGDYGYTF.

This clonotype occurred many times. The gene calls are TRBV20-1 and TRBJ1-1, with D possibly TRBD1 on 5 matching bases. There are 16 residues in the CDR3. The ends were cut back, 1 base at V and 0 bases at J, with 15 bases in the middle. CDR1 and CDR2 from the germline V gene are DFQATT and SNEGSKA (reference sequence). The DNA of the CDR3 is TGCAGTGCTAGAGTAGGGCAGGGAGTCATGAACACTGAAGCTTTCTTT. Translated: CSARVGQGVMNTEAFF.

This clonotype was counted once. The rearrangement joins TRBV27 to TRBJ2-5, with D perhaps being TRBD1 or TRBD2 (5 bases each). CDR1 MNHEY and CDR2 SMNVEV come from the germline V gene (reference sequence). The CDR3 totals 14 residues. V lost 5 bases to trimming and J lost 4 bases, with 14 bases between them. CDR3 loop: CASSGRDPGETQYF. The DNA of the CDR3 is TGTGCCAGCAGTGGAAGGGACCCAGGAGAGACCCAGTACTTC.

This clonotype was counted at least ten times. The rearrangement links TRBV11-2 to TRBJ1-1; TRBD1 matches at 7 bases. The V gene end was trimmed by 6 bases and the J gene end by 5 bases; junction bases not matched to a gene: 6. The CDR3 is 13 amino acids. Per the germline V gene, CDR1 is SGHAT and CDR2 is FQNNGV. CDR3 residues: CASRITGVTEAFF. The CDR3, as DNA: TGTGCCAGCAGAATAACAGGGGTAACTGAAGCTTTCTTT.

J is TRBJ2-5 and V is TRBV28; D is undetermined. V shed 1 base and J shed 5 bases, with 11 bases lying between them. Germline CDR1 MDHEN, CDR2 SYDVKM. CDR3 length equals 14 residues. The CDR3: CASSLLERYETQYF. The CDR3 DNA sequence: TGTGCCAGCAGTTTATTGGAACGCTACGAGACCCAGTACTTC.

V and J are TRBV29-1 and TRBJ1-1; D is perhaps TRBD1 (5 bases). The V gene's germline CDR1 is SQVTM and CDR2 ANQGSEA. This CDR3 is 11 amino acids long. Trimming took off 6 bases at V and 1 base at J, with 6 bases between the two ends. This CDR3 reads CSVGTNTEAFF. Written as DNA, the CDR3 is TGCAGCGTAGGGACGAACACTGAAGCTTTCTTT.

The chain combines TRBV11-2 with TRBJ2-7, with D possibly being TRBD1 (6 bases). Germline values: CDR1 SGHAT, CDR2 FQNNGV. The CDR3 contains 15 residues. Trimming removed 1 base from V and 2 bases from J, with 12 bases in between. Here the CDR3 reads CASSLAGTIPYEQYF. The CDR3 DNA follows: TGTGCCAGCAGCTTAGCGGGGACAATACCCTACGAGCAGTACTTC.

This clonotype was detected only a few times. The chain recombines TRBV4-1 with TRBJ2-1, with 9 positions matching TRBD2. Germline-derived CDR1 and CDR2 are MGHRA and YSYEKL. The CDR3 sequence is 17 residues long. After removal of 3 bases from V and 4 bases from J, the junction contained 10 bases not matched to a gene. CDR3 region: CASSHLLAGRAYNEQFF. The CDR3 nucleotides read TGCGCCAGCAGCCACCTCCTAGCGGGGCGAGCATACAATGAGCAGTTCTTC.

This clonotype has just a few counts. The chain carries TRBV27 and TRBJ2-7, with D perhaps TRBD1 (6 bases). From germline, CDR1 is MNHEY and CDR2 SMNVEV (reference sequence). CDR3 length: 12 amino acids. The V end was cut by 10 bases, the J end by 1 base, with 11 bases between. This chain's CDR3 is CATKQGSYEQYF. The DNA for the CDR3 is TGTGCCACCAAACAGGGTTCCTACGAGCAGTACTTC.

Ten or more counts support this clonotype. The rearrangement uses TRBV7-8 and TRBJ2-5; 9 bases are a match to TRBD2. J gave up 1 base and V 4 bases, and 4 bases lay outside the gene matches. Germline loops: CDR1 SGHVS, CDR2 FQNEAQ. This CDR3 is built from 15 residues. For the CDR3, the DNA is TGTGCCAGCAGCTCAAGACTAGCGGCCCAAGAGACCCAGTACTTC. Its protein product is CASSSRLAAQETQYF.

Ten or more counts support this clonotype. V gene TRBV6-2 or TRBV6-3 combines with J gene TRBJ2-3, with D unresolved. Germline V gene lookup returns CDR1 MNHEY and CDR2 SVGEGT. Trimming pared 2 bases from V and 4 bases from J, leaving 13 bases between. CDR3 length: 15 amino acids. The CDR3 region has the DNA TGTGCCAGCAGTTACATTGGTGTCCCCCCAGATACGCAGTATTTT. It specifies CASSYIGVPPDTQYF.

This clonotype was detected many times. The rearrangement links TRBV28 to TRBJ2-1; 7 nucleotides line up with TRBD1. CDR3 length: 15 amino acids. The germline gives CDR1 MDHEN, CDR2 SYDVKM. With V trimmed by 3 bases and J by 6 bases, 8 bases remained unmatched. CDR3 DNA sequence: TGTGCCAGCAGTTTCCCCACAGGGGCTATCAATGAGCAGTTCTTC. Amino acids: CASSFPTGAINEQFF.

This clonotype was picked up many times. V usage is TRBV21-1 and J usage is TRBJ2-3; whether TRBD1, the table's D call, matches the DNA was not checked. TRBV21-1 is tagged as a pseudogene. The CDR3 loop spans 14 amino acids. CDR3 amino acids: CASTKGPTTDTQYF. Written as DNA, the CDR3 is TGTGCCAGCACCAAGGGACCCACGACAGATACGCAGTATTTT.